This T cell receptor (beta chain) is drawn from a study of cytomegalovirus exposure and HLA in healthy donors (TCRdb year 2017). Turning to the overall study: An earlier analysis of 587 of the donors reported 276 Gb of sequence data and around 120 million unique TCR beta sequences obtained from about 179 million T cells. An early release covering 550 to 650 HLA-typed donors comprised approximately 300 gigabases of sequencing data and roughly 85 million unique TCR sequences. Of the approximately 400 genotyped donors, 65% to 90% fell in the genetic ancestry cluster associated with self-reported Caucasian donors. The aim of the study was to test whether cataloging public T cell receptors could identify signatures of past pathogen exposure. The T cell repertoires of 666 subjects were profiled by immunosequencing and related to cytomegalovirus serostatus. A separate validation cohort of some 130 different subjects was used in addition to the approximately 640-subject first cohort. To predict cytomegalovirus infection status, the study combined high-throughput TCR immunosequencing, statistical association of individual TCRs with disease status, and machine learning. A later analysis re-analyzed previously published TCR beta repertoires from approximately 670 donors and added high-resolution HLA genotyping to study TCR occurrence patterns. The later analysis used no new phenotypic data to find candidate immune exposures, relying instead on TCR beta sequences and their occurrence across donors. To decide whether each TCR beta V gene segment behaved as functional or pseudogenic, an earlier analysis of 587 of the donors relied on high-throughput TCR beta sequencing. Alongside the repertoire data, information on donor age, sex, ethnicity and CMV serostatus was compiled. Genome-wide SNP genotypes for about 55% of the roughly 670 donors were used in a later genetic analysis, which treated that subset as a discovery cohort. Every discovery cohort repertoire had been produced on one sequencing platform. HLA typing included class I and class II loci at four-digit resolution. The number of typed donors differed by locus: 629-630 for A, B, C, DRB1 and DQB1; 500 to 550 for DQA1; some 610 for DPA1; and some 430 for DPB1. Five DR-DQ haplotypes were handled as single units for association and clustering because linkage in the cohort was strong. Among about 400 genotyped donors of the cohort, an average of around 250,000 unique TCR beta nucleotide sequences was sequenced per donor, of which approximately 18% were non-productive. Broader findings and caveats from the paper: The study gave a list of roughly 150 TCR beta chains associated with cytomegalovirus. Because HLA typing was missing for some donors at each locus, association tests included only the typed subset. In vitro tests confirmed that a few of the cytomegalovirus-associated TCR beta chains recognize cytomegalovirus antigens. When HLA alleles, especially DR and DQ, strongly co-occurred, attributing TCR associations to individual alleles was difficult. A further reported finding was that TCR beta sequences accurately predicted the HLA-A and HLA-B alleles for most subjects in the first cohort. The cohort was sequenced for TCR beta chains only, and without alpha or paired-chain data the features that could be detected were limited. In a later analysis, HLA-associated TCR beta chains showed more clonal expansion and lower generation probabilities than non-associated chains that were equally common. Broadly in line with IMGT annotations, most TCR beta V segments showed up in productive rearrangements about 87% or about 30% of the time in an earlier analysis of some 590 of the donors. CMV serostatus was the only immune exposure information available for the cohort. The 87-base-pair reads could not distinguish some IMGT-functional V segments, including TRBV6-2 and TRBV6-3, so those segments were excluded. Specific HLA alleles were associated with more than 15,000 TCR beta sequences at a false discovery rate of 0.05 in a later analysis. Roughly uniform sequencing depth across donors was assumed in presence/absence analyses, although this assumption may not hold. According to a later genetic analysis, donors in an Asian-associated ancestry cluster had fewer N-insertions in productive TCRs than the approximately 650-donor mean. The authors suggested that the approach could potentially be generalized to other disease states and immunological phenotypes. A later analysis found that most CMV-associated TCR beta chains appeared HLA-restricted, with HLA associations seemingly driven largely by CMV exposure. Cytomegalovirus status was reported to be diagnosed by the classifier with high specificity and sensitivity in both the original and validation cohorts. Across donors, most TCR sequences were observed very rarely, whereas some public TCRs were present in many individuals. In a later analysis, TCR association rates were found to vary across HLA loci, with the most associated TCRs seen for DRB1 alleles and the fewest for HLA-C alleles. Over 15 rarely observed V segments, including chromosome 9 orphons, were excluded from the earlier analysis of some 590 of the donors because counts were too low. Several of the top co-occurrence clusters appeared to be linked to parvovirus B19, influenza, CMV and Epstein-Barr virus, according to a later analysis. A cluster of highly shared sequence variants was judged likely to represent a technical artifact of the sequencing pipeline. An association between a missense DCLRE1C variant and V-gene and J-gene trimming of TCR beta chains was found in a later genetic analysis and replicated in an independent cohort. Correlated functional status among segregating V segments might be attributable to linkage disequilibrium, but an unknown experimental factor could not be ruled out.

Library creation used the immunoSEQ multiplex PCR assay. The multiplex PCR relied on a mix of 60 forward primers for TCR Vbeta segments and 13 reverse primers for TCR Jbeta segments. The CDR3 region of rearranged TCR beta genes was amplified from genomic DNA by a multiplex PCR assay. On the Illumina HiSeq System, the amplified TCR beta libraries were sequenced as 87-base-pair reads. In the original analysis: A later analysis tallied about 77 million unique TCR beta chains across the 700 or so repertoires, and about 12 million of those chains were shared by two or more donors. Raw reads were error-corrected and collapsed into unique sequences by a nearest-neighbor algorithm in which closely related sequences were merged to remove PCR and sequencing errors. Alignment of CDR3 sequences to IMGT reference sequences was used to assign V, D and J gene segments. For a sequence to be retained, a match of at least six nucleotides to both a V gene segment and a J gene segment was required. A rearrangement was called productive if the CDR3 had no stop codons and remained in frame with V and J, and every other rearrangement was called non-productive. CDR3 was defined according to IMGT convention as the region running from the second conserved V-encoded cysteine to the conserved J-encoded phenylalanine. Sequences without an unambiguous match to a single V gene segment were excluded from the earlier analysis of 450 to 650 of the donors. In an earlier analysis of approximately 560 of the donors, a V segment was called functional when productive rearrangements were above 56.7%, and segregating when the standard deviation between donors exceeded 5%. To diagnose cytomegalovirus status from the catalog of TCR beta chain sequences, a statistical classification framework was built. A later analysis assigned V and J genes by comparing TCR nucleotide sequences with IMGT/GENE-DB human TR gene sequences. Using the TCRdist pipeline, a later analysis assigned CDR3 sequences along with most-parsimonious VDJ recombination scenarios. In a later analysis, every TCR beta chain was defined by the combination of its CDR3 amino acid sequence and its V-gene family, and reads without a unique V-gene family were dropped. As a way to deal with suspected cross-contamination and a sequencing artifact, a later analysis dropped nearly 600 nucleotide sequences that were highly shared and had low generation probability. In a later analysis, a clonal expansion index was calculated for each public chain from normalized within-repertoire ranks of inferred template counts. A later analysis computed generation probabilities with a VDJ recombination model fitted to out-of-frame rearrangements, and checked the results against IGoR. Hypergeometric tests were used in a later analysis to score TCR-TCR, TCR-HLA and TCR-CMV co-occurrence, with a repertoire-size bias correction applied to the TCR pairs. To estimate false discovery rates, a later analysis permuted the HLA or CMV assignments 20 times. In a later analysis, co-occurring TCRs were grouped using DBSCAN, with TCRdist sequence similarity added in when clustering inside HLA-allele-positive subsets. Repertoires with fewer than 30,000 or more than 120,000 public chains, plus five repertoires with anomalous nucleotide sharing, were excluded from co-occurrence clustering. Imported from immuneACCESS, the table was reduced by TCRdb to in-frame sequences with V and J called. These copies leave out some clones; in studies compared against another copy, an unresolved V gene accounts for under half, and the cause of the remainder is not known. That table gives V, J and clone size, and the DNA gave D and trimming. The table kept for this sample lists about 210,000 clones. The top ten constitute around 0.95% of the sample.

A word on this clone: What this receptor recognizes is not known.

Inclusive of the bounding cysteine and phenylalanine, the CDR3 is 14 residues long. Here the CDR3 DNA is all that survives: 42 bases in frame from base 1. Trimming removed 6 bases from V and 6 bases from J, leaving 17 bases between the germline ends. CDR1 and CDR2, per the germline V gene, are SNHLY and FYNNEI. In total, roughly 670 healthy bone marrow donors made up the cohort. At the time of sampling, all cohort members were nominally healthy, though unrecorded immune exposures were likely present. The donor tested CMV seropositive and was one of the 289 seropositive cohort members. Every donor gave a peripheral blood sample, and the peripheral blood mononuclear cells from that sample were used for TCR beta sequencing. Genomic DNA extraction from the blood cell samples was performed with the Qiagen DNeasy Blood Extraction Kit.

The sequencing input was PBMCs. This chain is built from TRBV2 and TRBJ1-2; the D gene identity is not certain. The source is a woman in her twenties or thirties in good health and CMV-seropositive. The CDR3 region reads CASRFAGIVDGYTF. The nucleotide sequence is TGTGCCAGCAGGTTTGCAGGTATTGTGGATGGCTACACCTTC.